This T cell receptor beta chain was sequenced during a study of shared clonotypes between healthy human individuals. Clones were sequenced by immunoSEQ multiplex PCR, and TCRdb holds only the in-frame ones, with some missing. The sample comprises about 1.5 million clones, nearly 99% of which are singletons, and roughly 0.45% rests with the top ten. The study's findings and limits: The authors sampled blood alone, and tissue repertoires likely differ.

V lost 6 bases and J 3 bases, leaving 15 bases between the germline ends. Per germline, CDR1 MNHEY and CDR2 SVGAGI. The CDR3 length is 14 residues. With regard to this clone: Its matching antigen is unknown.

The clonotype comes from a man between 25 and 39 years old in good health. Sequencing was performed on naive CD4+ T cells sorted from blood. As for subset: CD45RA+ positively selected. The chain is built from TRBV6-5 and TRBJ2-7; D might be TRBD2 (6 bases). For the CDR3, the DNA is TGTGCCAGCAGGGAGGGTATAGGACGCTACGAGCAGTACTTC. Its protein is CASREGIGRYEQYF.